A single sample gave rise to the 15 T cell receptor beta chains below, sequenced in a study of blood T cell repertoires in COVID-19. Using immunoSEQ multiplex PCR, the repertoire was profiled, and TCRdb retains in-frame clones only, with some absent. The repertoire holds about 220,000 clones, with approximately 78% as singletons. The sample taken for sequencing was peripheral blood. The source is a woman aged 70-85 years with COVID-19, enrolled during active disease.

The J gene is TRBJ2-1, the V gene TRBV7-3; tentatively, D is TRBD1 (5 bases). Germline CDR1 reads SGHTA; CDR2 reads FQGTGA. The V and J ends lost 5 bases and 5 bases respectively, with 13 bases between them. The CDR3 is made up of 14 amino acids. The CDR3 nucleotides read TGTGCCAGCAGCAAGAACCAGGGAAACAATGAGCAGTTCTTC. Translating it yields CASSKNQGNNEQFF.

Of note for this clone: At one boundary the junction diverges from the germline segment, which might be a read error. CDR3 sequence: CAITEREGGTDTQYF. CDR3 DNA: TGTGCCATCACTGAGCGGGAGGGGGGCACAGATACGCAGTATTTT. V is TRBV10-3 and J is TRBJ2-3; 10 bases map to TRBD2. The CDR3 spans 15 residues. In germline, CDR1 is ENHRY, CDR2 SYGVKD.

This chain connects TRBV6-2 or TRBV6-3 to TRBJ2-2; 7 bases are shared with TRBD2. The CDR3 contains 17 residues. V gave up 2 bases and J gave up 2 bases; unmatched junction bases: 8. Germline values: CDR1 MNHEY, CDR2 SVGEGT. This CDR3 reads CASSYPSGNPNTGELFF. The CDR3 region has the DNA TGTGCCAGCAGTTACCCTAGCGGCAACCCTAACACCGGGGAGCTGTTTTTT.

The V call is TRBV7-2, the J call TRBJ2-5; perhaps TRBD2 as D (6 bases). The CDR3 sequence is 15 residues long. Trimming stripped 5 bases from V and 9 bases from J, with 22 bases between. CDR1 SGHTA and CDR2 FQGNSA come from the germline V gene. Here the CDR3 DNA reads TGTGCCAGCAGCCTCGGTCAGGTCGGCCCGGGGGCCCAGTACTTC. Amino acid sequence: CASSLGQVGPGAQYF.

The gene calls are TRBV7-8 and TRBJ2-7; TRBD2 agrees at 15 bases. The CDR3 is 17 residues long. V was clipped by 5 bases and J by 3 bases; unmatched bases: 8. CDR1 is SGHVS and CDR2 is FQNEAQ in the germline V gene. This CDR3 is CASSDGTSGRNDYEQYF. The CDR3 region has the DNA TGTGCCAGCAGCGACGGGACTAGCGGGAGGAACGACTACGAGCAGTACTTC.

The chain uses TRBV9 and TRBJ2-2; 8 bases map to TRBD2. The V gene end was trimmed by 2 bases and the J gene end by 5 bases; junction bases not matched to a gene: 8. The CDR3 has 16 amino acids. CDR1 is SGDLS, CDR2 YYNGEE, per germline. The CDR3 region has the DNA TGTGCCAGCAGCGTCCTTAGCGGGATGGGGACCGGGGAGCTGTTTTTT. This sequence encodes CASSVLSGMGTGELFF. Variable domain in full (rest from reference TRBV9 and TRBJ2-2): DSGVTQTPKHLITATGQRVTLRCSPRSGDLSVYWYQQSLDQGLQFLIQYYNGEERAKGNILERFSAQQFPDLHSELNLSSLELGDSALYFCASSVLSGMGTGELFFGEGSRLTVL.

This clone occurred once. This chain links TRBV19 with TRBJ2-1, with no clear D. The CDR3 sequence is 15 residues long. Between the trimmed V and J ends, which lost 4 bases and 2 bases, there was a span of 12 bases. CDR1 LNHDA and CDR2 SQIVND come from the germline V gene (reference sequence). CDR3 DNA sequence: TGTGCCAGTAGTACATCCGAAGACACCTACAATGAGCAGTTCTTC. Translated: CASSTSEDTYNEQFF.

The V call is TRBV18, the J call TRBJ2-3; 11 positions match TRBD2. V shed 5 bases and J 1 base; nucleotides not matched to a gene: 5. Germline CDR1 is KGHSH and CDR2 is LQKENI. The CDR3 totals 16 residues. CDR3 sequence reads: CASSSLAGGRTDTQYF. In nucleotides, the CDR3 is TGTGCCAGCTCATCTCTAGCGGGAGGTCGCACAGATACGCAGTATTTT.

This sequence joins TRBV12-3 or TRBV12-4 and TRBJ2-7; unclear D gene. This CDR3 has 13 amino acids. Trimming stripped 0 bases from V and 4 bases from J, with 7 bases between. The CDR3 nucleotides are TGTGCCAGCAGTTTAGCGCAGGTTTACGAGCAGTACTTC. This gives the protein CASSLAQVYEQYF.

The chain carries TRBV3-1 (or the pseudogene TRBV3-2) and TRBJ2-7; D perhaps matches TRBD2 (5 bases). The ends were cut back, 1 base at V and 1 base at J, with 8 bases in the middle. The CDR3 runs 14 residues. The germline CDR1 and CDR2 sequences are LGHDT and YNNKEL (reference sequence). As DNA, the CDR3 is TGTGCCAGCAGCCAAGTTCGGGGTTCCTACGAGCAGTACTTC. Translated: CASSQVRGSYEQYF.

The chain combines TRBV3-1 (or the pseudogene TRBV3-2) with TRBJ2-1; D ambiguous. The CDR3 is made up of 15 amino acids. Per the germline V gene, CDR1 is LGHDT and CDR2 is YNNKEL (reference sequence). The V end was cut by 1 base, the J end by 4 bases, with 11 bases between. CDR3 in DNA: TGTGCCAGCAGCCAAGGGAGTTCCCCGTACAATGAGCAGTTCTTC. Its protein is CASSQGSSPYNEQFF.

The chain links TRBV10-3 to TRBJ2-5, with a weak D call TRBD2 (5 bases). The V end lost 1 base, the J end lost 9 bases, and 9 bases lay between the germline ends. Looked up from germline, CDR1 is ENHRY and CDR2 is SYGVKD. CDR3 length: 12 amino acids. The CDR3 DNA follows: TGTGCCATCAGTGAGTTCGCCGGGGCCCAGTACTTC. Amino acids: CAISEFAGAQYF.

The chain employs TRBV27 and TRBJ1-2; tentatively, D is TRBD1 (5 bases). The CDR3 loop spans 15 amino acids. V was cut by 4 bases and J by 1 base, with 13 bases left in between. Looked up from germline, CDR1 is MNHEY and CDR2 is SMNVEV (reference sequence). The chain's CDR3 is CASSSAGGVNYGYTF. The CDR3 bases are TGTGCCAGCAGTTCGGCCGGGGGGGTTAACTATGGCTACACCTTC.

The DNA for the CDR3 is TGTGCCAGTGGACAGCAAACGAATCAGCCCCAGCATTTT. This gives the protein CASGQQTNQPQHF. The gene calls are TRBV28 and TRBJ1-5; weak D call: TRBD1 (6 bases). CDR1 is MDHEN and CDR2 is SYDVKM in the germline V gene. The CDR3 length is 13 residues. Trimming removed 9 bases at V and 4 bases at J, with 13 bases between.

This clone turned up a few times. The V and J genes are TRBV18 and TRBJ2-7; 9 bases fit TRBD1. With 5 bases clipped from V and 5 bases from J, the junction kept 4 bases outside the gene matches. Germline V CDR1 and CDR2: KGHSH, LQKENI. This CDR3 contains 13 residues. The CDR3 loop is CASSARTGDEQYF. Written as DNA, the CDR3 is TGTGCCAGCTCAGCCAGGACAGGGGACGAGCAGTACTTC.